This T cell receptor beta chain was retrieved from a study of T cell repertoires in cytomegalovirus infection. The wider study: It was the public TCR beta signatures that indicated both CMV infection and matching HLA type. Regarding the study as a whole: CMV-specific TCR beta clonotypes restricted by HLA-C dominated the ex vivo response. Accumulated public TCR beta family frequency recognized individuals carrying CMV together with the relevant HLA.

Germline CDR1 and CDR2: SGHRS and YFSETQ. The CDR3 spans 14 residues. Trimming removed 4 bases from V and 0 bases from J, with 10 bases in between. This clonotype was counted between two and nine times. What it binds is not known. TCRdb called the reads again in MiXCR, with one record for every CDR3 protein. The sample has 630,000 or so distinct CDR3 sequences, 20% to 25% seen once. The material sequenced was CD8+ T cells from PBMCs. This clonotype originated in a human donor in good health (CMV status not recorded). Some clones in this sample may be carry-over from other donors' samples. J is TRBJ2-5 and V is TRBV5-1, with D perhaps TRBD1 (5 bases). This CDR3 reads CASSGRVDQETQYF. The CDR3 DNA is TGCGCCAGCAGCGGCAGGGTAGACCAAGAGACCCAGTACTTC.